Reported below is one T cell receptor beta chain. There is no known antigen for this receptor. No much larger clonotype is one base removed from it; base qualities were not supplied. The donors belonged to the validation cohort of about 130 subjects, which was separate from the roughly 670-subject first cohort. For CDR1 and CDR2, the germline V gene lists SGHRS and YFSETQ. V loses 0 bases at its end and J loses 0 bases; junction bases beyond the gene matches: 4. The CDR3 runs 17 amino acids, cysteine and phenylalanine included. This entry keeps only the CDR3 DNA: 51 bases, framed from base 1. The sample is drawn from a study of cytomegalovirus exposure and HLA in healthy donors (dated by TCRdb to about 2017). For context, the study as a whole: The roughly 700 repertoires of the first cohort and the 95 to 150 validation repertoires were produced on the same platform, according to a later analysis. Along with the roughly 610-subject first cohort, a separate validation cohort of roughly 110 different subjects was used. The aim of the study was to test whether cataloging public T cell receptors could identify signatures of past pathogen exposure. The study combined high-throughput TCR immunosequencing, statistical association of individual TCRs with disease status, and machine learning to predict cytomegalovirus infection status. General study outcomes and caveats: It was suggested by the authors that the approach could potentially be generalized to other disease states and immunological phenotypes. A total of 150 to 200 TCR beta chains were listed by the study as associated with cytomegalovirus. While some public TCRs were present in many individuals, most TCR sequences turned up only very rarely across donors. Cytomegalovirus status was reported to be diagnosed by the classifier with high specificity and sensitivity in both the original and validation cohorts. All 120 or so repertoires were used to score co-occurrence in the validation cohort in a later analysis, because that analysis had no HLA typing for the cohort. In vitro tests confirmed that a few of the cytomegalovirus-associated TCR beta chains recognize cytomegalovirus antigens. A later analysis found that TCRs clustered in the first cohort also tended to co-occur in the 95 to 150 validation repertoires, with 94% of cluster scores above 0.

The method behind the library was the immunoSEQ multiplex PCR assay. In the source study's methods: A statistical classification framework was built to diagnose cytomegalovirus status from the catalog of TCR beta chain sequences. TCRdb limited this immuneACCESS table to in-frame rearrangements with V and J called. A share of clones is missing; checked studies link under half to unresolved V genes, and the rest is unexplained. Clone size and V and J calls were adopted from that table, with D and trimming inferred from the DNA. For this sample the table gives about 88,000 clones, of which 95% to 97% were detected only once. The ten largest clones add up to 0.78% of the sample.

Sequencing was carried out using PBMCs. The chain is assembled from TRBV5-1 and TRBJ2-2; 8 central bases correspond to TRBD2. The clonotype comes from a man aged 18 to 30 in good health and CMV-seronegative. CDR3 sequence: CASSLGPGLANTGELFF. Read as DNA, the sequence is TGCGCCAGCAGCTTGGGGCCGGGACTAGCGAACACCGGGGAGCTGTTTTTT.